These 23 T cell receptor beta chains share one sample of origin, sequenced in a study of T cell changes during pregnancy in multiple sclerosis. TCRdb's table, derived via immunoSEQ multiplex PCR, lists solely in-frame clones and lacks some. The sample holds about 93,000 clones, 85% to 95% seen once. Here the sequenced sample was peripheral blood, taken after pregnancy. The receptor set was obtained from a female donor with multiple sclerosis, enrolled in a pregnancy study.

V and J are TRBV29-1 and TRBJ1-1; D may be TRBD1 (6 bases). This CDR3 comprises 14 residues. V gave up 2 bases and J gave up 0 bases, with 10 bases separating them. The V gene's germline CDR1 is SQVTM and CDR2 ANQGSEA. CDR3 nucleotide sequence: TGCAGCGTTGAAATGGGGGCCATGAACACTGAAGCTTTCTTT. Translated: CSVEMGAMNTEAFF.

The table lists this clone with a few counts. This chain connects TRBV30 to TRBJ1-1; 7 bases fit TRBD1. The CDR3 is made up of 14 amino acids. Germline CDR1 reads GTSNPN; CDR2 reads SVGIG (reference sequence). J gave up 0 bases and V 3 bases, and 4 bases lay outside the gene matches. The CDR3 reads CAWRTGTMNTEAFF. The CDR3 nucleotides read TGTGCCTGGAGGACAGGGACCATGAACACTGAAGCTTTCTTT.

The sample holds many counts of this clone. The chain couples TRBV5-5 to TRBJ2-3, with 7 bases lining up with TRBD1. CDR3 length equals 14 residues. Germline V gene sequence: CDR1 SGHKS, CDR2 YYEKEE (reference sequence). V dropped 3 bases and J dropped 0; count of bases not matched to a gene: 1. CDR3 amino acids: CASSWTGSTDTQYF. DNA for the CDR3: TGTGCCAGCAGCTGGACAGGTAGCACAGATACGCAGTATTTT.

The J gene is TRBJ2-3, the V gene TRBV5-1, with 8 positions matching TRBD2. There are 14 residues in the CDR3. CDR1 and CDR2 (germline): SGHRS, YFSETQ. Trimming removed 1 base from V and 7 bases from J; junction bases left unmatched: 5. Written as DNA, the CDR3 is TGCGCCAGCAGCTTGCCGGGGGGGGGAAATACGCAGTATTTT. The encoded protein is CASSLPGGGNTQYF.

This clone has only one observation. The chain carries TRBV19 and TRBJ2-7; 9 positions agree with TRBD1. Germline-derived CDR1 and CDR2 are LNHDA and SQIVND (reference sequence). With 2 bases clipped from V and 6 bases from J, the junction kept 8 bases outside the gene matches. The CDR3 has 15 residues. CDR3 sequence (DNA): TGTGCCAGTAGTATATACGGACAGGGGAGGGGCGAGCAGTACTTC. Residues: CASSIYGQGRGEQYF.

This chain joins TRBV4-1 and TRBJ1-2; D is undetermined. This CDR3 spans 15 amino acids. The germline gives CDR1 MGHRA, CDR2 YSYEKL. Trimming pared 1 base from V and 5 bases from J, leaving 14 bases between. In DNA form, the CDR3 reads TGCGCCAGCAGCCAAGGTGCAACGCCCGGTTATGGCTACACCTTC. Protein sequence: CASSQGATPGYGYTF.

The chain joins TRBV6-1 to TRBJ2-5; a possible D gene is TRBD1 (6 bases). Germline-derived CDR1 and CDR2 are MNHNS and SASEGT. V dropped 4 bases and J dropped 5 bases, with 14 bases sitting between them. There are 14 residues in the CDR3. CDR3 protein: CASSGQAGTETQYF. In DNA form, the CDR3 reads TGTGCCAGCAGTGGACAGGCCGGTACGGAGACCCAGTACTTC.

V is TRBV19 and J is TRBJ2-5; a weak D match, TRBD1 (6 bases). The CDR3 is 14 amino acids. V shed 7 bases and J shed 2 bases, with 14 bases lying between them. Germline assignment: CDR1 LNHDA and CDR2 SQIVND (reference sequence). The CDR3 sequence is CASTVGASQETQYF. The CDR3 DNA follows: TGTGCCAGTACAGTGGGGGCTTCTCAAGAGACCCAGTACTTC.

The V call is TRBV5-1, the J call TRBJ2-5; the D gene is possibly TRBD1 (6 bases). Germline V gene lookup returns CDR1 SGHRS and CDR2 YFSETQ. Trimming cost V 2 bases and J 0 bases, with 17 bases left between them. This CDR3 has 17 residues. This CDR3 is CASSLGGLVPNQETQYF. The CDR3, as DNA: TGCGCCAGCAGCTTAGGGGGTTTGGTGCCAAACCAAGAGACCCAGTACTTC.

This clone was seen a single time. The chain uses TRBV11-2 and TRBJ1-2, with 7 nucleotides matching TRBD1. V lost 3 bases, J lost 3 bases, and 4 bases stayed unmatched. Per the germline V gene, CDR1 is SGHAT and CDR2 is FQNNGV. The CDR3 contains 14 residues. DNA of the CDR3: TGTGCCAGCAGCTTCGGGCAGGGGGACTATGGCTACACCTTC. Residues: CASSFGQGDYGYTF.

J is TRBJ1-2 and V is TRBV19; D is uncertain. V lost 6 bases to trimming and J lost 1 base, with 9 bases between them. CDR3 length: 13 amino acids. From germline, CDR1 is LNHDA and CDR2 SQIVND (reference sequence). The CDR3 DNA reads as TGTGCCAGTAGGATTACAAGTAACTATGGCTACACCTTC. This encodes CASRITSNYGYTF.

V and J are TRBV5-1 and TRBJ1-2, with TRBD1 matching over 7 bases. Trimming took 1 base from V and 2 from J; bases not matched to a gene: 5. Per germline, CDR1 SGHRS and CDR2 YFSETQ. The CDR3 loop spans 15 amino acids. DNA for the CDR3: TGCGCCAGCAGCTTGTCTGGGACAGACAACTATGGCTACACCTTC. Translation: CASSLSGTDNYGYTF.

V gene TRBV9 combines with J gene TRBJ2-6, with TRBD2 as a possible D gene (7 bases). The V gene lost 0 bases and the J gene lost 3 bases, with 16 bases spanning the gap. The CDR3 length is 18 residues. Germline V gene sequence: CDR1 SGDLS, CDR2 YYNGEE. DNA for the CDR3: TGTGCCAGCAGCGTAGTCAGTGCGGGGGCAGGTGGGGCCAACGTCCTGACTTTC. It is translated as CASSVVSAGAGGANVLTF.

Concerning this clone: The junction and the germline gene differ at one end; a read error may be behind it. V is TRBV6-1 and J is TRBJ2-1; TRBD1 matches at 9 bases. The CDR3 length is 15 residues. Germline V gene sequence: CDR1 MNHNS, CDR2 SASEGT. In nucleotides, the CDR3 is TGTGCCAGCAGAGAAGGGACAGGGACGTACAATGAGCAGTTCTTC. Amino acid sequence: CASREGTGTYNEQFF.

J is TRBJ1-3 and V is TRBV19; no firm D call. This CDR3 has 16 residues. Trimming left V 3 bases short and J 0 bases short, with 12 bases between. Germline CDR1 and CDR2: LNHDA and SQIVND (reference sequence). CDR3 in amino acids: CASSINEIISGNTIYF. In DNA form, the CDR3 reads TGTGCCAGTAGTATCAATGAGATTATCTCTGGAAACACCATATATTTT. The variable domain in full, completed from reference TRBV19 and TRBJ1-3, reads DGGITQSPKYLFRKEGQNVTLSCEQNLNHDAMYWYRQDPGQGLRLIYYSQIVNDFQKGDIAEGYSVSREKKESFPLTVTSAQKNPTAFYLCASSINEIISGNTIYFGEGSWLTVV.

The chain couples TRBV4-1 to TRBJ1-3, with a tentative D call TRBD1 (6 bases). V dropped 0 bases and J dropped 0 bases, with 24 bases sitting between them. The CDR3 sequence is 21 residues long. The germline V gene encodes CDR1 MGHRA and CDR2 YSYEKL. CDR3 region: CASSQDLRTVIGTSSGNTIYF. CDR3 sequence (DNA): TGCGCCAGCAGCCAAGATCTGAGGACAGTGATAGGGACCTCCTCTGGAAACACCATATATTTT.

The CDR3 sequence: CASSLSLVLTEAFF. The CDR3 region has the DNA TGTGCCAGCAGTTTAAGCTTGGTACTCACTGAAGCTTTCTTT. This rearrangement joins TRBV27 to TRBJ1-1; no firm D call. Deletions cut 2 bases from V and 4 bases from J, with 11 bases between. The CDR3 covers 14 residues. The germline gives CDR1 MNHEY, CDR2 SMNVEV (reference sequence).

The J gene is TRBJ1-2, the V gene TRBV11-1; maybe TRBD1 (6 bases). CDR1 and CDR2 (germline): SGHAT, FQDESV (reference sequence). V was cut by 0 bases and J by 4 bases, with 18 bases left in between. CDR3 size: 17 residues. For the CDR3, the DNA is TGTGCCAGCAGCTTAGCCTCGACGCGTGGGGGGGCCTATGGCTACACCTTC. As protein: CASSLASTRGGAYGYTF. Complete variable domain (other parts from reference TRBV11-1 and TRBJ1-2): EAEVAQSPRYKITEKSQAVAFWCDPISGHATLYWYRQILGQGPELLVQFQDESVVDDSQLPKDRFSAERLKGVDSTLKIQPAELGDSAMYLCASSLASTRGGAYGYTFGSGTRLTVV.

The V and J genes are TRBV2 and TRBJ1-4; D might be TRBD1 (5 bases). Between the trimmed V and J ends, which lost 6 bases and 8 bases, there was a span of 19 bases. The CDR3 is made up of 15 amino acids. Germline lookup yields CDR1 SNHLY and CDR2 FYNNEI. The CDR3 DNA sequence: TGTGCCAGCAGGGCAGGGATAACGCGAGTGGAAAAACTGTTTTTT. It codes for CASRAGITRVEKLFF. The variable domain in full, with the rest retrieved from reference TRBV2 and TRBJ1-4, is EPEVTQTPSHQVTQMGQEVILRCVPISNHLYFYWYRQILGQKVEFLVSFYNNEISEKSEIFDDQFSVERPDGSNFTLKIRSTKLEDSAMYFCASRAGITRVEKLFFGSGTQLSVL.

This clone was picked up one time. The chain is built from TRBV6-1 and TRBJ1-2; no definite D call. The CDR3 totals 13 residues. V lost 4 bases and J 3 bases, leaving 9 bases between the germline ends. CDR1 is MNHNS and CDR2 is SASEGT in the germline V gene. The CDR3 sequence is CASSGSIDYGYTF. Here the CDR3 DNA reads TGTGCCAGCAGTGGGAGTATCGACTATGGCTACACCTTC.

The CDR3 is CAISEGQGARGYTF. The CDR3 bases are TGTGCCATCAGTGAGGGACAGGGGGCCCGGGGCTACACCTTC. This chain uses TRBV10-3 with TRBJ1-2; 11 nucleotides match TRBD1. This CDR3 contains 14 residues. Germline values: CDR1 ENHRY, CDR2 SYGVKD. V lost 2 bases and J lost 8; bases outside the gene matches: 4.

The DNA for the CDR3 is TGTGCCAGCAGCCTTGGGAGTAGCGGGAGGGCCGGAACAGATACGCAGTATTTT. Encoded protein: CASSLGSSGRAGTDTQYF. The chain links TRBV11-2 to TRBJ2-3; 11 bases fit TRBD2. From germline, CDR1 is SGHAT and CDR2 FQNNGV. The CDR3 runs to 18 residues. V lost 5 bases to trimming and J lost 3 bases; unmatched junction nucleotides: 13. The entire variable domain, with the rest obtained from reference TRBV11-2 and TRBJ2-3, is as follows: EAGVAQSPRYKIIEKRQSVAFWCNPISGHATLYWYQQILGQGPKLLIQFQNNGVVDDSQLPKDRFSAERLKGVDSTLKIQPAKLEDSAVYLCASSLGSSGRAGTDTQYFGPGTRLTVL.

The V and J genes are TRBV7-2 and TRBJ2-7; 8 bases map to TRBD2. V lost 5 bases to trimming and J lost 0 bases; unmatched junction nucleotides: 6. CDR3 length: 15 amino acids. CDR1 is SGHTA, CDR2 FQGNSA, per germline. The CDR3: CASSPVAGGSYEQYF. The CDR3 DNA is TGTGCCAGCAGCCCCGTTGCGGGAGGCTCCTACGAGCAGTACTTC.